This TCR beta chain was obtained from a study of T cells in Graves' hyperthyroidism and ophthalmopathy. Overall study context: Sampling of peripheral blood happened at initial diagnosis, prior to any treatment. Study results and limitations: In blood, most of the thyroid clonotypes expanded above 0.001 were also present.

Germline CDR1 SGHTA, CDR2 FQGNSA. CDR3 length equals 14 residues. Germline trimming cut 5 bases from V and 4 bases from J; bases unmatched to any gene: 7. Across 18 months, stable Graves' hyperthyroidism was marked by no progression to ophthalmopathy. Exclusions: uncontrolled infection, other autoimmune disease, pregnancy, lactation. Amplified TCR beta CDR3 regions derived from RNA transcripts. The study used the HTBI primer set for a first-round RT-PCR of the TCR CDR3. TCRdb re-called the multiplex PCR reads through MiXCR, storing one row per CDR3 protein. The table shows 75,000 to 100,000 distinct CDR3 sequences, with about 51% occurring only once. A single count supports this clonotype. Its specificity is not known.

The receptor was isolated from a middle-aged woman with Graves' hyperthyroidism. Sequencing was performed on blood. The chain carries TRBV7-2 and TRBJ1-2, with 7 bases identical to TRBD1. CDR3 DNA sequence: TGTGCCAGCAGCGTAGGGGGACAGTTCTATGGCTACACCTTC. Translating gives CASSVGGQFYGYTF.